This is a list of T cell receptor beta chains from one sample in a study of OX40 agonist ivuxolimab in advanced cancers. TCRdb's table, derived via immunoSEQ multiplex PCR, lists solely in-frame clones and lacks some. In the table there are 80,000 to 95,000 clones, approximately 91% of which are singletons. The input for sequencing was CD4+ or CD8+ T cells sorted from blood, taken in a trial of the OX40 agonist ivuxolimab. These receptors were obtained from an adult with an advanced solid tumor such as melanoma, head and neck, liver or kidney cancer. Each CDR3 is given with its conserved first and last residue.

V gene | CDR3 protein
TRBV30 | CAWSEAISRSTLHF
TRBV6-1 | CASTPGGENEQFF
TRBV28 | CASSLRGLGGPSNEQFF
TRBV29-1 | CSEMTGADTQYF
TRBV28 | CASSLFSGGNQPQHF
TRBV29-1 | CSVRAGGNTGELFF
TRBV7-2 | CASSLAGLGGDTQYF
TRBV15 | CATSRELAGGYEQYF
TRBV4-3 | CASSQVIVQAATNEKLFF
TRBV5-1 | CASMEGGARDEQFF
TRBV19 | CASSDLTSGQETQYF
TRBV19 | CASTPLSGGAAEAFF
TRBV4-3 | CASSRGQGTDTQYF
TRBV2 | CASTSGSGGTQYF
TRBV5-1 | CASSQRQDGGKLFF
TRBV5-8 | CASSLGSGGGTDTQYF
TRBV12-2 | CASHSRAGSMNTEAFF
TRBV6-5 | CASRPQGLQETQYF
TRBV6-5 | CASTTRGYTDTQYF
TRBV19 | CASSIQGTGTLGTEAFF
TRBV20-1 | CSASRGTEAFF
TRBV9 | CASSVGGGGASYNEQFF
TRBV5-1 | CASSLEGSNSPLHF
TRBV9 | CASSVGLGYNSPLHF
TRBV5-1 | CASSPDPPPNEKLFF
TRBV18 | CASSPGPDVLTF
TRBV30 | CAWSGTGFTEAFF
TRBV19 | CASSITGGDQETQYF
TRBV30 | CAWRLGGSSYEQYF
TRBV28 | CASSTPGTGPHEQYF
TRBV30 | CAWSVQPTSTDTQYF
TRBV7-2 | CASSYFGGGQETQYF
TRBV19 | CASSVPRDPGANVLTF
TRBV5-6 | CASSLGRLNIQYF
TRBV11-2 | CASSFERTTNEKLFF
TRBV5-6 | CASSLGGSGYTF
TRBV30 | CAWTMGQPYEQYF
TRBV13 | CASSLGIARDTQYF
TRBV2 | CASRNTRNSNQPQHF